This T cell receptor beta chain was identified during a study of a mutant IDH1 vaccine in newly diagnosed glioma (dated by TCRdb to 2020 to 2022). Context from the whole study: Of the approximately 35 treated patients, 62.5% were male and approximately 40% were female, and the mean age was approximately 39 years. Longitudinal TCRB deep sequencing was done for about two dozen treated patients, wherever samples were available for exploratory analyses. Prior to enrollment, patients had been given standard therapy consisting of radiotherapy alone, temozolomide alone, or radiochemotherapy with temozolomide, with the combination given to most patients. Peripheral blood samples were drawn at six visits, namely V03 (baseline), V05, V07, V10, V12 and V13. The study at large found these results: It was noted by the authors that analyses of patient blood samples could not be reproduced owing to sample limitations. Changes in the top peripheral T cell clonotypes picked up by TCRB sequencing did not appear to be linked to pseudoprogression. Immune responses induced by the vaccine were seen in over 90% of patients across multiple MHC alleles. PBMC samples for TCRB deep sequencing were selected based on availability.

In the paper's terms, the time point label means: baseline, week 1 (first vaccination visit). The treatment or condition label, as the study defines it: pre-vaccination baseline after standard-of-care therapy. All donors had newly diagnosed IDH1-mutant astrocytomas of WHO grade 3 or 4 that showed loss of nuclear ATRX. The samples were drawn from NOA16, a multicentre, single-arm, open-label phase I trial in Germany that tested a mutant IDH1 peptide vaccine in humans for the first time. Blood drawn at visit V03 was used as the baseline sample for immunogenicity testing. The DNeasy Blood and Tissue Kit was used to extract genomic DNA from EDTA blood for TCRB sequencing. This clone was detected a few times. Its antigen is still unknown. The input lacks base qualities; no much larger clone sits a single base away. Library preparation was by the immunoSEQ multiplex PCR assay. The hsTCRB Kit was used according to the manufacturer's protocol to amplify rearranged TCR beta chain sequences. An Illumina MiSeq was used to sequence the TCRB libraries. The paper's processing steps were these. Demultiplexing, trimming and gene mapping were performed with the kit vendor's proprietary platform. TCRdb obtained this table from immuneACCESS and retained in-frame rearrangements with V and J assigned. These tables miss some clones; where compared with another copy, unresolved V genes account for less than half of the shortfall, and the remainder is unexplained. The V and J calls and clone size were taken over from that table, and D and trimming were inferred from the DNA. The sample profile shows around 50,000 clones; more than 80% of them were found once. The ten largest clones take up 2% to 3% of the sample.

From its cysteine to its phenylalanine, the CDR3 spans 15 amino acids. Only the CDR3 DNA is retained, 45 bases long and in frame from the first base. Deletion took 2 bases off V and 2 bases off J, with a span of 12 bases between the germline ends. CDR1 and CDR2, per the germline V gene, are SGHRS and YFSETQ. The rearrangement combines TRBV5-1 with TRBJ2-3, and TRBD2 may be the D gene, going by 6 matching bases. The starting material was PBMCs, obtained from a glioma patient treated with radiotherapy, temozolomide or both. The origin of this receptor is a man aged 35-49 years with glioma. The CDR3 region has the sequence CASSLNSGITDTQYF. Here is the DNA: TGCGCCAGCAGCTTAAATAGCGGTATCACAGATACGCAGTATTTT.